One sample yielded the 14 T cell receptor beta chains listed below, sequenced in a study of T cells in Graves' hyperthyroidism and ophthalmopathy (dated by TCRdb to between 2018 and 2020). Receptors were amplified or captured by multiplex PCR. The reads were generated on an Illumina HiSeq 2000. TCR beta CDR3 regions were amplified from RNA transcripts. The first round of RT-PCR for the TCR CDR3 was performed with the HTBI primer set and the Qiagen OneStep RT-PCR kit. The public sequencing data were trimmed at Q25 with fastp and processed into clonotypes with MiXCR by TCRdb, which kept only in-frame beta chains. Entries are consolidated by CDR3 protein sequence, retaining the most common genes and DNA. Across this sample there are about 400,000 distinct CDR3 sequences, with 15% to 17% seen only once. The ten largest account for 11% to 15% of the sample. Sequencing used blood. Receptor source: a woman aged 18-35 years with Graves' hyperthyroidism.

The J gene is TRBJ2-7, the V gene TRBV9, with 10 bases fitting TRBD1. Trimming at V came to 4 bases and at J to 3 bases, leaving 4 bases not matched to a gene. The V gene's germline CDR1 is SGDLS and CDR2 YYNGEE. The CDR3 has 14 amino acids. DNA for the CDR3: TGTGCCAGCAGCTCCGGGACAGGGGACTACGAGCAGTACTTC. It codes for CASSSGTGDYEQYF.

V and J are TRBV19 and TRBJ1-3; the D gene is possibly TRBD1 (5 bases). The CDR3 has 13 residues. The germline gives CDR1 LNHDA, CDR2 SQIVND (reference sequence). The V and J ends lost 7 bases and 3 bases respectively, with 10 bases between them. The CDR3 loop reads CASIGTFGNTIYF. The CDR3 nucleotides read TGTGCCAGTATCGGGACCTTTGGAAACACCATATATTTT.

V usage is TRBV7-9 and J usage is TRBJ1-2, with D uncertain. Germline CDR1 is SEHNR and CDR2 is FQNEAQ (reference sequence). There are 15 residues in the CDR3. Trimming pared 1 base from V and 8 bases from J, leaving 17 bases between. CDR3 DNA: TGTGCCAGCAGCTTAGTGGATATGGAGGGCATGGGCTACACCTTC. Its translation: CASSLVDMEGMGYTF.

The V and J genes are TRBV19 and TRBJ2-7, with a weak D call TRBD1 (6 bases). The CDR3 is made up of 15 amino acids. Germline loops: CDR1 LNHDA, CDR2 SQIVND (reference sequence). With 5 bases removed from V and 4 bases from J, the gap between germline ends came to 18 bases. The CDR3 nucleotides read TGTGCCAGTAGTGGACCCGGGACATATTTTTACGAGCAGTACTTC. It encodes CASSGPGTYFYEQYF.

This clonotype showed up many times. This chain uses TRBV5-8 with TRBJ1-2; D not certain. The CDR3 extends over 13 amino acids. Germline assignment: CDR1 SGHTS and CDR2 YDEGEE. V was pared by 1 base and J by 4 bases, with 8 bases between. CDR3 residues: CASSLNSGYGYTF. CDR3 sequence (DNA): TGTGCCAGCAGCTTGAATTCGGGCTATGGCTACACCTTC. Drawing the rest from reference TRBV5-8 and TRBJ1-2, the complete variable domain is EAGVTQSPTHLIKTRGQQATLRCSPISGHTSVYWYQQALGLGLQFLLWYDEGEERNRGNFPPRFSGRQFPNYSSELNVNALELEDSALYLCASSLNSGYGYTFGSGTRLTVV.

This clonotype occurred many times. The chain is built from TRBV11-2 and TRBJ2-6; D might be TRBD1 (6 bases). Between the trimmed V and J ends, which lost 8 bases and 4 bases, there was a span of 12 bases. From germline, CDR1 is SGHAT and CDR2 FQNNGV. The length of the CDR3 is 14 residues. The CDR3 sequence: CASLPGVGANVLTF. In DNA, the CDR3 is TGTGCCAGCCTTCCAGGGGTCGGGGCCAACGTCCTGACTTTC.

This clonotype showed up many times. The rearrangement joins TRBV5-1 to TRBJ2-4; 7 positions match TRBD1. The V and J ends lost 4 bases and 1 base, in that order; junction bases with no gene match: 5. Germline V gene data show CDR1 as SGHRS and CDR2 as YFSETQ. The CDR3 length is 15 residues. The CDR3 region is CASSLLQGAKNIQYF. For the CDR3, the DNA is TGCGCCAGCAGCCTCCTACAGGGGGCCAAAAACATTCAGTACTTC.

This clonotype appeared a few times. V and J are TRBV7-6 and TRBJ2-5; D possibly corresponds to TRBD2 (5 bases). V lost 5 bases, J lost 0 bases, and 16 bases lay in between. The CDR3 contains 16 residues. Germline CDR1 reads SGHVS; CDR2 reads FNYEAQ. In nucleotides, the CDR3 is TGTGCCAGCAGCGCGAAGTTGCGGGTGTACCAAGAGACCCAGTACTTC. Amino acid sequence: CASSAKLRVYQETQYF.

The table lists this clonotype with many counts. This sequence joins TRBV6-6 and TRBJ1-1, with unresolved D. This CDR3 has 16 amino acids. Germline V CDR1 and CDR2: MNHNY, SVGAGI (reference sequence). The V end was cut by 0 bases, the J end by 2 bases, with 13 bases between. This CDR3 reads CASSYSPGVGNTEAFF. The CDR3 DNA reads TGTGCCAGCAGTTACTCCCCGGGTGTAGGCAACACTGAAGCTTTCTTT.

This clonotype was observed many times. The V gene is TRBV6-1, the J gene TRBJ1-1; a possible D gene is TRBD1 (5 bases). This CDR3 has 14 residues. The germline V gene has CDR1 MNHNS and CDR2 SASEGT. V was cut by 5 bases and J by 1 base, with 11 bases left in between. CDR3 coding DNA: TGTGCCAGCAGTTTTTGGGGGGGGAACACTGAAGCTTTCTTT. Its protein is CASSFWGGNTEAFF.

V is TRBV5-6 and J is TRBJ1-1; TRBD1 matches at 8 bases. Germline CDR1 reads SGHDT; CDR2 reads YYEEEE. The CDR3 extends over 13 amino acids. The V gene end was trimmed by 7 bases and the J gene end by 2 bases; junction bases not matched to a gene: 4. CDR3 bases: TGTGCCAGCCGGGACAGGTTTAACACTGAAGCTTTCTTT. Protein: CASRDRFNTEAFF.

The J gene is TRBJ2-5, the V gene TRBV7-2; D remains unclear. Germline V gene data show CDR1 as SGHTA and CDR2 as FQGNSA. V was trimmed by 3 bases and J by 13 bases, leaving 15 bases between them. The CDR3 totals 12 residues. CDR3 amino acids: CASSFIREGPYF. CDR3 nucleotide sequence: TGTGCCAGCAGCTTTATACGCGAAGGTCCGTACTTC.

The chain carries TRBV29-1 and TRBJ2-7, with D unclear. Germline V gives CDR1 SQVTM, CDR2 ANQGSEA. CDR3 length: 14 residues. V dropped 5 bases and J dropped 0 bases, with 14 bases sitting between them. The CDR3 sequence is CSVLVGPSSYEQYF. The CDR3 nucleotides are TGCAGCGTTCTGGTAGGCCCGAGCTCCTACGAGCAGTACTTC.

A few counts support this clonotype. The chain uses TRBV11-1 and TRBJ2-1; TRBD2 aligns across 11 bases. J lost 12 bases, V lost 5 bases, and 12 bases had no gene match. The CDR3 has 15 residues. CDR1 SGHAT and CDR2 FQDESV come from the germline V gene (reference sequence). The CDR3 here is CASSPHSGGDLAQFF. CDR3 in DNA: TGTGCCAGCAGCCCACATAGCGGGGGGGACCTTGCGCAGTTCTTC. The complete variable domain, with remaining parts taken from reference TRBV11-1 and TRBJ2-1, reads EAEVAQSPRYKITEKSQAVAFWCDPISGHATLYWYRQILGQGPELLVQFQDESVVDDSQLPKDRFSAERLKGVDSTLKIQPAELGDSAMYLCASSPHSGGDLAQFFGPGTRLTVL.